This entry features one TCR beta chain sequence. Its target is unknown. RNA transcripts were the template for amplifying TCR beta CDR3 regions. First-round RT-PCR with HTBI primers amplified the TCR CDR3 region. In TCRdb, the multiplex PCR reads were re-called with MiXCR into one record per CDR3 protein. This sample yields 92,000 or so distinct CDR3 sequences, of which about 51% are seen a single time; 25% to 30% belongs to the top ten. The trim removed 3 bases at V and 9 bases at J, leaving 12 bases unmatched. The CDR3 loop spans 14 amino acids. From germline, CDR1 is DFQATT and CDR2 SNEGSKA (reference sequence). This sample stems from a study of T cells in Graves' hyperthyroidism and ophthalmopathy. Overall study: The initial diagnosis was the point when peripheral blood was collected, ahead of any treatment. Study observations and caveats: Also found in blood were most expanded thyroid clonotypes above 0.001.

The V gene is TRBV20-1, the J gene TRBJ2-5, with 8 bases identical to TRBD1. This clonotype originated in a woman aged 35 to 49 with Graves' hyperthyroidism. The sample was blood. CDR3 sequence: CSARGDRRNQPQYF. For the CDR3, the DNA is TGCAGTGCTAGGGGGGACAGGAGGAATCAGCCCCAGTACTTC.